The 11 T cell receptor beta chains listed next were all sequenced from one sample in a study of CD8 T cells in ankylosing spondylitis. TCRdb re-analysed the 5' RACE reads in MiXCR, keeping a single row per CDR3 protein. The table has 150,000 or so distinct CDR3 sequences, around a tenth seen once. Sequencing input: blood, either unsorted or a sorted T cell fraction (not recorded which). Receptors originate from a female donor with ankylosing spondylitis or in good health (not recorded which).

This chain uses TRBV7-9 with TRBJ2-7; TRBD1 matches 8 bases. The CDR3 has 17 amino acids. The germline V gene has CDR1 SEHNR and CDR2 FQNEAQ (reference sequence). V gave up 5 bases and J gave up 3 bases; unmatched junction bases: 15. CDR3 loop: CASSPNHGQGHYYEQYF. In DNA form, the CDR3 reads TGTGCCAGCAGCCCAAACCACGGACAGGGACACTACTACGAGCAGTACTTC.

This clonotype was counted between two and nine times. The CDR3 spells CASSLGRKSGEQYF. CDR3 sequence (DNA): TGTGCCAGCAGCTTAGGGAGAAAATCTGGGGAGCAGTACTTC. The genes are TRBV11-1 and TRBJ2-7, with D unclear. Germline CDR1 is SGHAT and CDR2 is FQDESV (reference sequence). V lost 1 base and J lost 7, with 14 bases in between. CDR3 size: 14 residues.

The CDR3 sequence is CASSYNTVKPSYEQYF. In DNA, the CDR3 is TGTGCCAGCAGTTACAACACAGTAAAACCCTCCTACGAGCAGTACTTC. The chain has TRBV6-2 or TRBV6-3 and TRBJ2-7; D uncertain. V was trimmed by 2 bases and J by 0 bases, leaving 14 bases between them. The CDR3 extends over 16 amino acids. Germline CDR1 MNHEY, CDR2 SVGEGT.

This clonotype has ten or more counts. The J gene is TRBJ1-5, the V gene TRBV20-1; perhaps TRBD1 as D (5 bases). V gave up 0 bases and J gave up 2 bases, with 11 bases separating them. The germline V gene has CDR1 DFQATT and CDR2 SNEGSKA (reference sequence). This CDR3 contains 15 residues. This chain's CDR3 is CSARDRGVGNQPQHF. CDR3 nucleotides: TGCAGTGCTAGAGATAGGGGAGTGGGCAATCAGCCCCAGCATTTT.

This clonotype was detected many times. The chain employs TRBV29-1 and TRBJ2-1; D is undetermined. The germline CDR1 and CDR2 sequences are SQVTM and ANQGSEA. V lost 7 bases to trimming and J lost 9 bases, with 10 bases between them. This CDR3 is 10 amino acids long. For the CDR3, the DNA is TGCAGCGCGTTAGGTTCTGAGCAGTTCTTC. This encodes CSALGSEQFF.

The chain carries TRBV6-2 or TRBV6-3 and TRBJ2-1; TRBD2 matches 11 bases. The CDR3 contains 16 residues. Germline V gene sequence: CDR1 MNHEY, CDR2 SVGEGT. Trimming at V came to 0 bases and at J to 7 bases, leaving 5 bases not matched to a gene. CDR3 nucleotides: TGTGCCAGCAGTTACTCGGGTAGCGGGAGGGTAAATGAGCAGTTCTTC. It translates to CASSYSGSGRVNEQFF.

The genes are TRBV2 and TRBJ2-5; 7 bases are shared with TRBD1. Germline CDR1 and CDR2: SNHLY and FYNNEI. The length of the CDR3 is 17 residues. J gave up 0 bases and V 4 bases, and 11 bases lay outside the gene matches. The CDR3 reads CASSAMEGQVNQETQYF. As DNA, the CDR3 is TGTGCCAGCAGTGCGATGGAAGGACAGGTTAACCAAGAGACCCAGTACTTC.

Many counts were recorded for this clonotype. The CDR3 DNA reads as TGCAGTGCTAGAGACGGGCGGGAGTTGAATGAGCAGTTCTTC. Residues: CSARDGRELNEQFF. J is TRBJ2-1 and V is TRBV20-1; 7 bases agree with TRBD2. The germline gives CDR1 DFQATT, CDR2 SNEGSKA (reference sequence). The CDR3 is 14 amino acids. Trimming took 0 bases from V and 7 from J; bases not matched to a gene: 6.

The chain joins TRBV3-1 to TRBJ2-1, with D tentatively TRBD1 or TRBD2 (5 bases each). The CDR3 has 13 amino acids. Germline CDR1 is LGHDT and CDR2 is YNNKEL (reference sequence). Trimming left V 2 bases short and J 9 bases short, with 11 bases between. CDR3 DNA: TGTGCCAGCAGCCAACCGTCGAGGGGTGAGCAGTTCTTC. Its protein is CASSQPSRGEQFF.

The CDR3 DNA follows: TGCAGTGCTAGAGATTCCGATAACGGGGCAACTAATGAAAAACTGTTTTTT. It is translated as CSARDSDNGATNEKLFF. The chain links TRBV20-1 to TRBJ1-4; D is unresolved. V lost 0 bases and J 0 bases, leaving 14 bases between the germline ends. This CDR3 region has 17 residues. Germline CDR1 is DFQATT and CDR2 is SNEGSKA (reference sequence).

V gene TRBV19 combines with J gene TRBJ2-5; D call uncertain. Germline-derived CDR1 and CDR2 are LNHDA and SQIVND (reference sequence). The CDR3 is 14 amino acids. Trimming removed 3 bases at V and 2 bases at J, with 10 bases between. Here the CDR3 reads CASSMRSRQETQYF. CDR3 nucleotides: TGTGCCAGTAGTATGAGGTCCAGGCAAGAGACCCAGTACTTC.